The 5 T cell receptor beta chains listed next were all sequenced from one sample in a study of shared clonotypes between healthy human individuals. Produced via immunoSEQ multiplex PCR; TCRdb's table is partial and in-frame only. The data show about 700,000 clones, around 74% seen once. Sequencing was performed on memory CD4+ T cells sorted from blood. Subset reported: CD45RA-negative fraction. The receptors were sampled from a woman aged 25 to 45 in good health.

This clone turned up a few times. The chain has TRBV6-6 and TRBJ2-5; D tentatively fits TRBD1 or TRBD2 (6 bases each). Germline V CDR1 and CDR2: MNHNY, SVGAGI (reference sequence). Deletions cut 5 bases from V and 5 bases from J, with 12 bases between. The CDR3 has 13 residues. The CDR3 DNA follows: TGTGCCAGCAGTCGAACAGGGAGGGAGACCCAGTACTTC. The encoded protein is CASSRTGRETQYF.

The V gene is TRBV6-5, the J gene TRBJ2-7, with D unclear. Trimming left V 8 bases short and J 2 bases short, with 7 bases between. The germline V gene has CDR1 MNHEY and CDR2 SVGAGI. The length of the CDR3 is 11 residues. This chain's CDR3 is CASRRAYEQYF. The CDR3 DNA reads TGTGCCAGCCGCCGCGCCTACGAGCAGTACTTC.

The chain employs TRBV2 and TRBJ2-7; TRBD1 might be the D (8 bases). Germline CDR1 SNHLY, CDR2 FYNNEI. CDR3 length: 15 residues. V lost 8 bases and J 3 bases, leaving 20 bases between the germline ends. CDR3 sequence (DNA): TGTGCCAGCCGAATACAGGGGGGGAGGAACTACGAGCAGTACTTC. It encodes CASRIQGGRNYEQYF.

The chain links TRBV6-5 to TRBJ2-7; D is undetermined. The germline CDR1 and CDR2 sequences are MNHEY and SVGAGI. The CDR3 runs to 12 residues. Trimming took 0 bases from V and 6 from J, leaving 6 bases between them. CDR3 amino acids: CASSYSTGEQYF. Here the CDR3 DNA reads TGTGCCAGCAGTTACTCGACGGGCGAGCAGTACTTC.

Comment on this clone: Other DNA sequences in this specimen translate into the identical CDR3. This chain links TRBV28 with TRBJ1-5; D unresolved. The CDR3 has 12 amino acids. The V end was cut by 6 bases, the J end by 4 bases, with 7 bases between. Per germline, CDR1 MDHEN and CDR2 SYDVKM. DNA of the CDR3: TGTGCCAGCAGAAATTTAAATCAGCCCCAGCATTTT. This gives the protein CASRNLNQPQHF.